This T cell receptor beta chain was documented in a study of blood T cell repertoires in COVID-19. Study-wide context: The United States, Italy and Spain supplied acute and convalescent COVID-19 samples. T cells, B-cell-depleted T cells, or PBMCs supplied cDNA or gDNA.

Per the original data handling: Amplification of reference gene primers was used by the study to estimate nucleated cell counts. Produced via immunoSEQ multiplex PCR; TCRdb's table is partial and in-frame only. V and J calls and clone size are given by that table; D and trimming were obtained from the DNA. The sample holds more than 60,000 clones, 70% to 85% seen once. The CDR3 contains 17 residues. Trimming cost V 4 bases and J 4 bases; bases outside gene matches: 12. In germline, CDR1 is SGHRS, CDR2 YFSETQ. The clonotype originates from a human donor in a cohort sampled during active COVID-19. This chain connects TRBV5-1 to TRBJ2-2; 8 nucleotides align to TRBD1. Sequenced material: peripheral blood. CDR3 nucleotide sequence: TGCGCCAGCAGCGGGGGATGGACAGGGACACCCACCGGGGAGCTGTTTTTT. Residues: CASSGGWTGTPTGELFF.